Described below is a single TCR beta chain sequence and its context. Its antigen is undetermined. The ends were cut back, 4 bases at V and 6 bases at J, with 22 bases in the middle. The CDR3 runs 17 residues. Germline CDR1 WNHNN, CDR2 SYGVQD (reference sequence). This sample was taken from a study of T cell responses to AZD1222 COVID-19 vaccine. Overall study: Pooling of second doses given at about 4 or about 12 weeks was done.

Notes on the study in general: A reported finding is that nearly half of spike-specific TCRs target unmutated variant regions. Repertoire samples came only from after the peak T cell response.

TCRdb keeps only in-frame clones here, not all; method: immunoSEQ multiplex PCR. The sample contains 140,000 to 150,000 clones, over 90% of which appear only once. The J gene is TRBJ2-1, the V gene TRBV10-1; the D gene is possibly TRBD2 (5 bases). Sequencing used peripheral blood, obtained on day 0 of AZD1222 vaccination. This TCR came from an adult in good health. In DNA, the CDR3 is TGCGCCAGCAGTGGCCGTTTGGTGGGAGATAACTCCAATGAGCAGTTCTTC. This translates into CASSGRLVGDNSNEQFF.